One TCR beta chain is described in this entry. As defined, naive CD8 cells were CD45RO-negative and positively selected for CCR7, with terminally differentiated effector memory CD45RA+ cells excluded. The method was immunoSEQ multiplex PCR; TCRdb's version includes in-frame clones alone and lacks a portion of them. The data contain just over 2,000,000 clones, roughly 94% of them seen just once; the ten biggest clones take up about 1.1%. This specimen belongs to a study of shared clonotypes between healthy human individuals. Germline V lookup: CDR1 LNHDA, CDR2 SQIVND (reference sequence). Trimming removed 3 bases from V and 0 bases from J, with 9 bases in between. The CDR3 has 14 residues.

This clonotype was sampled from a man aged 18 to 30 in good health. The sequencing sample was made of naive CD8+ T cells sorted from blood. This chain links TRBV19 with TRBJ2-7; D may be TRBD2 (5 bases). The CDR3 region is CASSMRVSSYEQYF. The CDR3 DNA is TGTGCCAGTAGTATGCGGGTCAGCTCCTACGAGCAGTACTTC.